This is a list of T cell receptor beta chains from one sample in a study of CD8 T cells in ankylosing spondylitis. TCRdb reanalysed the 5' RACE reads using MiXCR and keeps one entry per CDR3 protein. The data show about 540,000 distinct CDR3 sequences, approximately 12% seen once. The sample taken for sequencing was blood, either unsorted or a sorted T cell fraction (not recorded which). These receptors all come from a male donor with ankylosing spondylitis. Both conserved end residues are trimmed from each CDR3.

11	TRBV27	TRBJ1-2	ASSLNSNYGYT
9	TRBV20-1	TRBJ2-1	SARLVSEQF
11	TRBV2	TRBJ2-1	ASSMWAGHEQF
12	TRBV20-1	TRBJ2-2	SASDGRAFGELF
12	TRBV21-1	TRBJ2-3	ASSKGRRDRTQY
12	TRBV7-9	TRBJ1-1	ASSLGGGKLEAF
11	TRBV7-2	TRBJ2-1	ASSEGIHNEQF
12	TRBV29-1	TRBJ2-1	SVGAVLRGNEQF
11	TRBV29-1	TRBJ1-2	SVEDDEGIGYT
13	TRBV5-1	TRBJ2-2	ASSLTGIFSGELF
11	TRBV3-1	TRBJ2-3	ASSHQAMDTQY
13	TRBV11-2	TRBJ2-1	ASSLYVMGYNEQF
13	TRBV28	TRBJ1-5	ASRYGTEGNQPQH
13	TRBV6-1	TRBJ2-1	ASSPYRQMTNEQF
12	TRBV7-9	TRBJ1-1	ASSLEGSGTEAF
10	TRBV3-1	TRBJ2-1	ASSPLRGRGF
13	TRBV4-2	TRBJ2-2	ASSQGQENTGELF
13	TRBV10-3	TRBJ2-5	AISELAGEQETQY
11	TRBV24-1	TRBJ2-5	ATSTQEEETQY